A selection of T cell receptor beta chains follows, all from one sample in a study of blood T cells in healthy people across ages. MiXCR, applied by TCRdb to the 5' RACE reads, yields one record per CDR3 protein. The sample contains roughly 680,000 distinct CDR3 sequences, around a fifth of which appear only once. The specimen sequenced was blood. These receptors all stem from an older man in good health. The CDR3 runs from the conserved cysteine through the conserved F or W. The order of the fields is J gene, D gene, V gene, clone size, CDR3 DNA, CDR3 protein. D genes are given only for firm matches. Some rows have no size entry. The others give once, few or many, or a class for an expanded clone.

TRBJ1-5,TRBD1,TRBV28,.,TGTGCCAGCAGTTTATCTTCCGGGACAGGTCTTCAGCCCCAGCATTTT,CASSLSSGTGLQPQHF
TRBJ1-4,.,TRBV6-1,few,TGTGCCAGCAGAATGGGGGATACCAGCGAAAAACTGTTTTTT,CASRMGDTSEKLFF
TRBJ2-2,.,TRBV7-2,.,TGTGCCAGCATCCCCCGCGGGACCGCGAACACCGGGGAGCTGTTTTTT,CASIPRGTANTGELFF
TRBJ2-7,.,TRBV7-9,.,TGTGCCAGCAGCTTAGCGGGCAGGGTCGAGCAGTACTTC,CASSLAGRVEQYF
TRBJ1-4,.,TRBV5-1,few,TGCGCCAGCAGCTTGTCTCAACCGGGCGATGAAAAACTGTTTTTT,CASSLSQPGDEKLFF
TRBJ2-5,TRBD1,TRBV11-1,.,TGTGCCAGCAGCTCCAACAGGGGTGAGACCCAGTACTTC,CASSSNRGETQYF
TRBJ1-1,TRBD1,TRBV7-2,few,TGTGCCAGCAGCTTACGGCGGCAGGGGGCCAACACTGAAGCTTTCTTT,CASSLRRQGANTEAFF
TRBJ2-1,.,TRBV7-2,.,TGTGCCAGCAGCTTGGTGGGAAGCAATGAGCAGTTCTTC,CASSLVGSNEQFF
TRBJ2-1,.,TRBV2,many,TGTGCCAGCAGTGAAGACTCGGGAGCCTCAAATGAGCAGTTCTTC,CASSEDSGASNEQFF
TRBJ2-7,TRBD2,TRBV20-1,many,TGCAGTGCTAGTCGGACTAGCGGCTACGAGCAGTACTTC,CSASRTSGYEQYF
TRBJ2-6,.,TRBV29-1,few,TGCAGCGTTGAAGGGCGGGATAGTGGGGCCAACGTCCTGACTTTC,CSVEGRDSGANVLTF
TRBJ2-3,TRBD2,TRBV6-2/TRBV6-3,.,TGTGCCAGCACCGGGAGGAGCACAGATACGCAGTATTTT,CASTGRSTDTQYF
TRBJ2-1,TRBD2,TRBV10-3,few,TGTGCCATCAGTACCGGCGGGAGCTCCTACAATGAGCAGTTCTTC,CAISTGGSSYNEQFF
TRBJ1-1,.,TRBV5-1,.,TGCGCCAGCAGCTTGAACTACAGGGACATGGGCACTGAAGCTTTCTTT,CASSLNYRDMGTEAFF
TRBJ2-1,TRBD2,TRBV29-1,.,TGCAGCGTTGATGGGACTAAACCATACAATGAGCAGTTCTTC,CSVDGTKPYNEQFF
TRBJ2-2,.,TRBV5-5,few,TGTGCCAGCAGCTTGTGGGGGAACACCGGGGAGCTGTTTTTT,CASSLWGNTGELFF
TRBJ1-3,.,TRBV15,few,TGTGCCACCAGCAGAGTCCGGGTCTCTGGAAACACCATATATTTT,CATSRVRVSGNTIYF
TRBJ2-5,.,TRBV28,many,TGTGCCAGCAGTTCAAGGACAGAAGAGACCCAGTACTTC,CASSSRTEETQYF
TRBJ1-4,.,TRBV12-3/TRBV12-4,few,TGTGCCAGCAGTCAGAACACGAATGAAAAACTGTTTTTT,CASSQNTNEKLFF
TRBJ2-7,.,TRBV7-2,.,TGTGCCAGCAGCTTCCTCCTTGACGAGCAGTACTTC,CASSFLLDEQYF
TRBJ2-7,.,TRBV10-3,.,TGTGCCATCAGGGACACGGGGACGACCTACGAGCAGTACTTC,CAIRDTGTTYEQYF
TRBJ2-3,.,TRBV7-8,many,TGTGCCACCCGGGGTGGGTCCACAGATACGCAGTATTTT,CATRGGSTDTQYF
TRBJ2-7,.,TRBV20-1,.,TGCAGTGCTAGACCAACCCCCTTCAGGGTTTCGAACTACGAGCAGTACTTC,CSARPTPFRVSNYEQYF
TRBJ2-1,.,TRBV9,.,TGTGCCAGCAGCGTAGAGGCAGCCTTCTATGAGCAGTTCTTC,CASSVEAAFYEQFF
TRBJ2-1,.,TRBV18,few,TGTGCCAGCTCACTCTCGACTCCGAGCGGTTCCAATGAGCAGTTCTTC,CASSLSTPSGSNEQFF
TRBJ2-1,.,TRBV7-3,.,TGTGCCAGCAGCTTAAACGTAGGCTCCTACAATGAGCAGTTCTTC,CASSLNVGSYNEQFF
TRBJ1-1,TRBD1,TRBV6-4,.,TGTGCCAGCAGTGTCGAACCTTTGCGACAGGGAGCTGAAGCTTTCTTT,CASSVEPLRQGAEAFF
TRBJ2-4,.,TRBV20-1,many,TGCAGTGCTAGAGATGGTGGGAGATCGGTCAAAAACATTCAGTACTTC,CSARDGGRSVKNIQYF
TRBJ2-1,TRBD2,TRBV2,.,TGTGCCAGCAAGGGACTAGCGGGAGGGCCACGATACAATGAGCAGTTCTTC,CASKGLAGGPRYNEQFF
TRBJ2-7,TRBD1,TRBV12-5,.,TGTGCTAGTGGTTTGAGCCGGGACAGGGGGTCCTACGAGCAGTACTTC,CASGLSRDRGSYEQYF
TRBJ2-2,.,TRBV4-1,.,TGCGCCAGCAGCCAAGTTGACAGGCGAACCGGGGAGCTGTTTTTT,CASSQVDRRTGELFF
TRBJ2-1,.,TRBV5-5,many,TGTGCCAGCAGCTTGGAGGGGCACAAGGGGAGTGAGCAGTTCTTC,CASSLEGHKGSEQFF
TRBJ2-7,.,TRBV20-1,once,TGCAGTGCTAAACCTTTTAAAGTGGAGGGGGACGAGCAGTACTTC,CSAKPFKVEGDEQYF
TRBJ2-1,.,TRBV20-1,few,TGCAGTGCTAGAGCAGGGATATTCTACAATGAGCAGTTCTTC,CSARAGIFYNEQFF
TRBJ2-2,TRBD2,TRBV11-2,.,TGTGCCAGCAGCAAGGGACTAGCTCTCGGGGAGCTGTTTTTT,CASSKGLALGELFF
TRBJ1-2,.,TRBV6-6,.,TGTGCCAGCAGGAGGGATAGTAATTATGGCTACACCTTC,CASRRDSNYGYTF
TRBJ2-1,.,TRBV11-1,.,TGTGCCAGCAGCTTTGGGGGTCCGAGCTCCTACAATGAGCAGTTCTTC,CASSFGGPSSYNEQFF
TRBJ1-4,.,TRBV11-2,few,TGTGCCAGCAGCATAACAGGAGGGGGTAATGAAAAACTGTTTTTT,CASSITGGGNEKLFF